A selection of T cell receptor beta chains follows, all from one sample in a study of CD8+CD57+ T cells in acquired aplastic anemia. TCRdb used MiXCR to reprocess the reads, holding one entry per CDR3 protein. This sample has hundreds of thousands of distinct CDR3 sequences, with roughly 50% found just once. The sequenced sample consisted of sorted CD4+, CD8+, or CD8+CD57+ T cells (not recorded which) from PBMCs. The receptors derive from a human donor with severe aplastic anemia or a healthy control (not recorded which). Both conserved end residues are part of each CDR3. The D gene is left open where the match is weak. A clone size is listed for some rows: how often the clone was seen (once, few, many), or a class if it is expanded.

D gene: -
V gene: TRBV20-1
clone size: many
J gene: TRBJ1-6
CDR3 protein: CSARRGGVGGLGNSPLHF
CDR3 DNA: TGCAGTGCTAGAAGGGGAGGTGTTGGGGGACTTGGTAATTCACCCCTCCACTTT

D gene: -
V gene: TRBV30
clone size: -
J gene: TRBJ1-2
CDR3 protein: CAWSRWAEQPNCGYTF
CDR3 DNA: TGTGCCTGGAGTAGATGGGCGGAACAACCTAACTGTGGCTACACCTTC

D gene: -
V gene: TRBV5-1
clone size: many
J gene: TRBJ1-1
CDR3 protein: CASSLVGPDTEAFF
CDR3 DNA: TGCGCCAGCAGCTTGGTGGGTCCGGACACTGAAGCTTTCTTT

D gene: TRBD1
V gene: TRBV15
clone size: few
J gene: TRBJ1-5
CDR3 protein: CATSRDLGQPHQPQHF
CDR3 DNA: TGTGCCACCAGCAGAGATCTGGGACAGCCCCACCAGCCCCAGCATTTT

D gene: -
V gene: TRBV5-1
clone size: -
J gene: TRBJ2-7
CDR3 protein: CASTDGQTPSYEQYF
CDR3 DNA: TGTGCCAGCACCGATGGACAGACGCCCTCCTACGAGCAGTACTTC

D gene: -
V gene: TRBV6-5
clone size: many
J gene: TRBJ1-6
CDR3 protein: CASSRQADYNSPLHF
CDR3 DNA: TGTGCCAGCAGTAGACAGGCCGACTATAATTCACCCCTCCACTTT

D gene: -
V gene: TRBV20-1
clone size: -
J gene: TRBJ1-1
CDR3 protein: CSARDRHGRARATEAFF
CDR3 DNA: TGCAGTGCTAGAGATCGACACGGGAGGGCGAGGGCCACTGAAGCTTTCTTT

D gene: TRBD1
V gene: TRBV7-2
clone size: -
J gene: TRBJ1-4
CDR3 protein: CASSPRQGMNEKLFF
CDR3 DNA: TGTGCCAGCAGCCCCAGACAGGGTATGAATGAAAAACTGTTTTTT

D gene: -
V gene: TRBV25-1
clone size: -
J gene: TRBJ1-5
CDR3 protein: CASRMSGLNQPQHF
CDR3 DNA: TGTGCCAGCAGGATGTCTGGGCTGAATCAGCCCCAGCATTTT

D gene: TRBD1
V gene: TRBV20-1
clone size: -
J gene: TRBJ1-1
CDR3 protein: CSARPGTANTEAFF
CDR3 DNA: TGCAGTGCAAGACCCGGGACAGCGAACACTGAAGCTTTCTTT

D gene: -
V gene: TRBV7-8
clone size: -
J gene: TRBJ2-3
CDR3 protein: CASGLSTDTQYF
CDR3 DNA: TGTGCCAGCGGACTAAGCACAGATACGCAGTATTTT

D gene: -
V gene: TRBV14
clone size: -
J gene: TRBJ2-7
CDR3 protein: CASSQRGASEYEQYF
CDR3 DNA: TGTGCCAGCAGCCAGAGGGGCGCCTCCGAGTACGAGCAGTACTTC

D gene: TRBD2
V gene: TRBV24-1
clone size: -
J gene: TRBJ2-1
CDR3 protein: CTTSDYGTSVGNEQFF
CDR3 DNA: TGTACCACCAGTGATTATGGGACTAGCGTCGGCAATGAGCAGTTCTTC

D gene: -
V gene: TRBV7-9
clone size: once
J gene: TRBJ1-1
CDR3 protein: CASREWETEAFF
CDR3 DNA: TGTGCCAGCAGAGAGTGGGAGACTGAAGCTTTCTTT

D gene: -
V gene: TRBV27
clone size: many
J gene: TRBJ2-2
CDR3 protein: CASSFQRANTGELFF
CDR3 DNA: TGTGCCAGCAGTTTCCAGCGTGCGAACACCGGGGAGCTGTTTTTT

D gene: -
V gene: TRBV5-1
clone size: -
J gene: TRBJ1-2
CDR3 protein: CASSLRNNYGYTF
CDR3 DNA: TGCGCCAGCAGCTTGCGGAATAACTATGGCTACACCTTC

D gene: TRBD2
V gene: TRBV5-1
clone size: many
J gene: TRBJ2-2
CDR3 protein: CATSLGTSPHTGELFF
CDR3 DNA: TGCGCCACCAGCCTCGGGACTAGCCCTCACACCGGGGAGCTGTTTTTT

D gene: -
V gene: TRBV20-1
clone size: -
J gene: TRBJ2-3
CDR3 protein: CSARRHSSSTDTQYF
CDR3 DNA: TGCAGTGCTAGAAGGCACAGCTCTAGCACAGATACGCAGTATTTT

D gene: -
V gene: TRBV7-9
clone size: few
J gene: TRBJ1-2
CDR3 protein: CASSLAQGPYGYTF
CDR3 DNA: TGTGCCAGCAGCTTAGCGCAGGGCCCCTATGGCTACACCTTC

D gene: TRBD1
V gene: TRBV2
clone size: -
J gene: TRBJ1-1
CDR3 protein: CAENDRVTEAFF
CDR3 DNA: TGTGCCGAAAACGACAGGGTTACTGAAGCTTTCTTT